The 22 T cell receptor beta chains reported below all come from one sample, sequenced in a study of siplizumab effects on memory and regulatory T cells. Method: immunoSEQ multiplex PCR; TCRdb's copy keeps in-frame clones and lacks some. The table has roughly 100,000 clones, under 95% seen once. Sequencing used CD8+ T cells sorted from blood. These receptors were obtained from a human donor in good health.

The chain is built from TRBV5-8 and TRBJ2-7; no clear D. The CDR3 is 14 residues long. V was shortened by 0 bases and J by 5 bases, with 12 bases between the two germline ends. CDR1 and CDR2 (germline): SGHTS, YDEGEE. Here the CDR3 reads CASSLAEAVNEQYF. The CDR3 DNA sequence: TGTGCCAGCAGCTTGGCCGAGGCGGTAAACGAGCAGTACTTC.

This rearrangement joins TRBV4-1 to TRBJ1-1; no definite D call. Germline-derived CDR1 and CDR2 are MGHRA and YSYEKL. The CDR3 is made up of 14 amino acids. The V and J ends lost 0 bases and 7 bases respectively, with 12 bases between them. The CDR3 is CASSQDAPLSEAFF. In nucleotides, the CDR3 is TGCGCCAGCAGCCAAGATGCCCCTTTGAGTGAAGCTTTCTTT.

The chain is built from TRBV7-3 and TRBJ2-3; D may match TRBD1 or TRBD2 (5 bases each). The germline V gene has CDR1 SGHTA and CDR2 FQGTGA. CDR3 length: 12 amino acids. V was shortened by 3 bases and J by 6 bases, with 7 bases between the two germline ends. CDR3 DNA sequence: TGTGCCAGCAGCTTTGAGGGGGATACGCAGTATTTT. Protein product: CASSFEGDTQYF.

The chain combines TRBV10-3 with TRBJ1-1; maybe TRBD1 (6 bases). This CDR3 spans 14 amino acids. Germline V gene data show CDR1 as ENHRY and CDR2 as SYGVKD. V gave up 7 bases and J gave up 0 bases, with 12 bases separating them. CDR3 sequence reads: CAINPDSMNTEAFF. For the CDR3, the DNA is TGTGCCATCAATCCGGACAGCATGAACACTGAAGCTTTCTTT.

The CDR3 spells CASSLMGTPQETQYF. The CDR3 nucleotides are TGTGCCAGCAGCCTTATGGGGACACCTCAAGAGACCCAGTACTTC. This chain uses TRBV7-3 with TRBJ2-5; D is possibly TRBD1 (6 bases). This CDR3 is 15 amino acids long. Trimming cost V 5 bases and J 2 bases, with 15 bases left between them. Germline assignment: CDR1 SGHTA and CDR2 FQGTGA.

About this clone: At one of its ends the junction is not consistent with the germline gene, which may arise from a read error. This chain uses TRBV4-1 with TRBJ2-7; D is unclear. CDR3 length: 16 residues. Germline CDR1 reads MGHRA; CDR2 reads YSYEKL. The CDR3 nucleotides are TGCGCCAGCGGCCAAGTATATCGGACGGAGCTTTACGAGCAGTACTTC. Amino acids: CASGQVYRTELYEQYF.

The chain uses TRBV5-1 and TRBJ2-1; TRBD1 matches at 9 bases. Germline V gives CDR1 SGHRS, CDR2 YFSETQ. Unmatched junction bases numbered 7, after V lost 9 bases and J lost 3 bases. This CDR3 has 14 amino acids. This CDR3 reads CATRPGQGYNEQFF. CDR3 nucleotide sequence: TGCGCCACCCGCCCGGGACAGGGCTACAATGAGCAGTTCTTC.

This clone was seen a single time. The chain carries TRBV9 and TRBJ2-3, with D tentatively TRBD2 (6 bases). This CDR3 has 15 residues. Germline V gene sequence: CDR1 SGDLS, CDR2 YYNGEE. V was pared by 0 bases and J by 0 bases, with 8 bases between. CDR3 loop: CASSVDGTSTDTQYF. The CDR3 bases are TGTGCCAGCAGCGTAGATGGGACTAGCACAGATACGCAGTATTTT. Combining the CDR3 with reference TRBV9 and TRBJ2-3 gives the whole variable domain DSGVTQTPKHLITATGQRVTLRCSPRSGDLSVYWYQQSLDQGLQFLIQYYNGEERAKGNILERFSAQQFPDLHSELNLSSLELGDSALYFCASSVDGTSTDTQYFGPGTRLTVL.

The V and J genes are TRBV11-2 and TRBJ2-2, with TRBD2 identical over 8 bases. CDR1 is SGHAT, CDR2 FQNNGV, per germline. The V segment lost 4 bases and the J segment 0 bases; nucleotides outside the gene matches: 1. The CDR3 totals 15 residues. The CDR3 sequence: CASSSSGPNTGELFF. The DNA of the CDR3 is TGTGCCAGCAGCTCTAGCGGGCCGAACACCGGGGAGCTGTTTTTT.

This sequence joins TRBV4-1 and TRBJ1-1, with D maybe TRBD1 (6 bases). Germline CDR1 and CDR2: MGHRA and YSYEKL. The CDR3 runs 15 residues. V was shortened by 4 bases and J by 6 bases, with 18 bases between the two germline ends. For the CDR3, the DNA is TGCGCCAGCAGCCTATCCGAGGGGGTGAGCGCTGAAGCTTTCTTT. It encodes CASSLSEGVSAEAFF.

The genes are TRBV27 and TRBJ2-5; a weak D match, TRBD2 (7 bases). V lost 6 bases to trimming and J lost 4 bases, with 21 bases between them. The CDR3 is made up of 16 amino acids. CDR1 MNHEY and CDR2 SMNVEV come from the germline V gene (reference sequence). CDR3 sequence reads: CASRMLAGAVGETQYF. The CDR3 DNA follows: TGTGCCAGCAGGATGTTGGCGGGGGCCGTGGGAGAGACCCAGTACTTC.

The genes are TRBV20-1 and TRBJ2-1, with 9 bases that match TRBD1. Germline CDR1 reads DFQATT; CDR2 reads SNEGSKA (reference sequence). The CDR3 has 11 amino acids. Trimming took 4 bases from V and 15 from J; bases not matched to a gene: 7. In nucleotides, the CDR3 is TGCAGTGCTACGGACAGGGGAACTGGGTTCTTC. Its translation is CSATDRGTGFF.

This chain links TRBV27 with TRBJ2-1; 9 bases are shared with TRBD1. The CDR3 totals 19 residues. The ends lost 5 bases at V and 2 bases at J; junction bases unmatched: 16. The germline gives CDR1 MNHEY, CDR2 SMNVEV (reference sequence). The chain's CDR3 is CASSPHRGPRPTTYNEQFF. The CDR3 DNA is TGTGCCAGCAGTCCCCACAGGGGGCCACGGCCCACAACCTACAATGAGCAGTTCTTC.

V usage is TRBV6-5 and J usage is TRBJ2-1; no firm D call. Trimming cost V 0 bases and J 5 bases, with 8 bases left between them. The CDR3 contains 14 residues. Germline values: CDR1 MNHEY, CDR2 SVGAGI. CDR3 nucleotide sequence: TGTGCCAGCAGTTACTCCGGCAGTAACAATGAGCAGTTCTTC. The encoded protein is CASSYSGSNNEQFF.

As regards this clone: Other nucleotide sequences in the sample specify the same CDR3. This chain links TRBV27 with TRBJ2-7, with 13 bases lining up with TRBD2. V lost 5 bases and J lost 2; bases outside the gene matches: 0. The CDR3 has 14 amino acids. Looked up from germline, CDR1 is MNHEY and CDR2 is SMNVEV (reference sequence). For the CDR3, the DNA is TGTGCCAGCAGTGGGACTAGCGGGGCCTACGAGCAGTACTTC. Translation: CASSGTSGAYEQYF.

The chain carries TRBV6-1 and TRBJ2-5; D gene ambiguous. Germline CDR1 reads MNHNS; CDR2 reads SASEGT. V was pared by 11 bases and J by 1 base, with 14 bases between. This CDR3 comprises 13 residues. The CDR3 DNA is TGTGCCGGAAAATCTGAGATCCAAGAGACCCAGTACTTC. Amino acid sequence: CAGKSEIQETQYF.

The chain is built from TRBV6-6 and TRBJ2-7; unclear D gene. V lost 6 bases to trimming and J lost 7 bases, with 10 bases between them. This CDR3 has 11 amino acids. Germline V CDR1 and CDR2: MNHNY, SVGAGI (reference sequence). The CDR3 sequence: CASSLTEEQYF. CDR3 in DNA: TGTGCCAGCAGCCTTACTGAGGAGCAGTACTTC.

The chain recombines TRBV27 with TRBJ2-7; the match to TRBD2 covers 8 bases. V was pared by 5 bases and J by 0 bases, with 6 bases of the junction left unmatched. CDR1 and CDR2 from the germline V gene are MNHEY and SMNVEV (reference sequence). The CDR3 is 15 amino acids. CDR3 in DNA: TGTGCCAGCAGTCCGCGGGGGGCCAGCTCCTACGAGCAGTACTTC. It specifies CASSPRGASSYEQYF.

The chain links TRBV7-9 to TRBJ2-2; a possible D gene is TRBD2 (6 bases). Germline CDR1 is SEHNR and CDR2 is FQNEAQ (reference sequence). This CDR3 has 17 residues. V lost 5 bases and J 4 bases, leaving 20 bases between the germline ends. Here the CDR3 DNA reads TGTGCCAGCAGCCGCATGCGTGGCGGGACGAGCACCGGGGAGCTGTTTTTT. This encodes CASSRMRGGTSTGELFF.

The chain links TRBV19 to TRBJ2-7, with D possibly TRBD2 on 6 matching bases. Trimming took off 6 bases at V and 4 bases at J, with 16 bases between the two ends. Germline V gene sequence: CDR1 LNHDA, CDR2 SQIVND (reference sequence). CDR3 length equals 14 residues. The CDR3 DNA is TGTGCCAGTAGCCCCGGGACTGAGGGATACGAGCAGTACTTC. Protein product: CASSPGTEGYEQYF. Combining the CDR3 with reference TRBV19 and TRBJ2-7 gives the whole variable domain DGGITQSPKYLFRKEGQNVTLSCEQNLNHDAMYWYRQDPGQGLRLIYYSQIVNDFQKGDIAEGYSVSREKKESFPLTVTSAQKNPTAFYLCASSPGTEGYEQYFGPGTRLTVT.

The CDR3 bases are TGTGCCAGTAGTATAGACAACCAACAGGGTCGAAATGAGCAGTTCTTC. Protein product: CASSIDNQQGRNEQFF. The chain couples TRBV19 to TRBJ2-1; TRBD1 is a possible D gene (6 bases). Deletions cut 0 bases from V and 7 bases from J, with 16 bases between. Germline lookup yields CDR1 LNHDA and CDR2 SQIVND (reference sequence). This CDR3 region has 16 residues.

The chain combines TRBV29-1 with TRBJ1-1; possibly TRBD1 for D (6 bases). The CDR3 consists of 12 residues. Germline V CDR1 and CDR2: SQVTM, ANQGSEA. Trimming cost V 5 bases and J 1 base, with 8 bases left between them. CDR3 in DNA: TGCAGCGTTCGGACAGAGAACACTGAAGCTTTCTTT. This sequence encodes CSVRTENTEAFF. Looking up the rest from reference TRBV29-1 and TRBJ1-1 gives the full variable domain: SAVISQKPSRDICQRGTSLTIQCQVDSQVTMMFWYRQQPGQSLTLIATANQGSEATYESGFVIDKFPISRPNLTFSTLTVSNMSPEDSSIYLCSVRTENTEAFFGQGTRLTVV.